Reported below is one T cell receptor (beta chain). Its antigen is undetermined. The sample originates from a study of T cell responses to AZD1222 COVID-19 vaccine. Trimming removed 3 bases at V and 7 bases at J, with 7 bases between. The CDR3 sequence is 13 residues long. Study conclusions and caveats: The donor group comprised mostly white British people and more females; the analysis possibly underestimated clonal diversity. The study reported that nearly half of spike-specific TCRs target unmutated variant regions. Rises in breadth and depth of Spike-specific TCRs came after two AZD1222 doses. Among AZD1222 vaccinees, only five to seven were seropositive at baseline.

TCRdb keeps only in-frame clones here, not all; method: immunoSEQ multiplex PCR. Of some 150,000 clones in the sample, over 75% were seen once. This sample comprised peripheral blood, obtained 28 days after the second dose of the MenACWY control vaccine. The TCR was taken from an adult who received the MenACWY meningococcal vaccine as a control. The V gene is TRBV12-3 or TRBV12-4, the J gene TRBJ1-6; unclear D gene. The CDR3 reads CASSFSVNSPLHF. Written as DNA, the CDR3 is TGTGCCAGCAGTTTTTCGGTGAATTCACCCCTCCACTTT.